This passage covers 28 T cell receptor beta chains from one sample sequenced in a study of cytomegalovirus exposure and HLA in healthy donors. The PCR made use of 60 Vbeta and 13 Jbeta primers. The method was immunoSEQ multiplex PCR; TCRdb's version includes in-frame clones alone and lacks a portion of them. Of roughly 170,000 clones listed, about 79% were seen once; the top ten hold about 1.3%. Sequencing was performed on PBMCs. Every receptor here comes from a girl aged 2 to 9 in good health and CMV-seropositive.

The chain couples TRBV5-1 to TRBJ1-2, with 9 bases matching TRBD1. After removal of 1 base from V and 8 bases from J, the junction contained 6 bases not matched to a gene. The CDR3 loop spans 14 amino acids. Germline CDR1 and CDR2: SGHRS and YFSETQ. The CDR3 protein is CASSLTGGPEGYTF. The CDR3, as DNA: TGCGCCAGCAGCTTGACAGGGGGCCCGGAAGGCTACACCTTC.

This CDR3 reads CASSLSRVQETQYF. CDR3 bases: TGTGCCAGCAGTTTATCGCGGGTACAAGAGACCCAGTACTTC. The gene calls are TRBV27 and TRBJ2-5, with D perhaps TRBD2 (5 bases). The CDR3 spans 14 residues. In germline, CDR1 is MNHEY, CDR2 SMNVEV (reference sequence). Trimming took off 0 bases at V and 2 bases at J, with 7 bases between the two ends.

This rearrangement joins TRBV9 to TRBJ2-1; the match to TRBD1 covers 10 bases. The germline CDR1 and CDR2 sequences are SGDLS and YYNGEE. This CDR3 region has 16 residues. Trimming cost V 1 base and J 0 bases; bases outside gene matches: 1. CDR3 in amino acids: CASSVRTGGSYNEQFF. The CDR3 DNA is TGTGCCAGCAGCGTACGGACAGGGGGCTCCTACAATGAGCAGTTCTTC.

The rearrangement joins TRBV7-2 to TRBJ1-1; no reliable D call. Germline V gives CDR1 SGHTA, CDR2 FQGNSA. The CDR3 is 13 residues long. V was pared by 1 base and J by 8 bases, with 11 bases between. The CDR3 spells CASSLDRALEAFF. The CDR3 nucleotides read TGTGCCAGCAGCTTAGATCGCGCATTAGAAGCTTTCTTT.

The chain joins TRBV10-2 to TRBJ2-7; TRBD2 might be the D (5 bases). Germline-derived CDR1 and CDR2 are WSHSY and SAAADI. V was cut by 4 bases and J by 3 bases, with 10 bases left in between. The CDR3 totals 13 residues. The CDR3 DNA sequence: TGCGCCAGCAGTGCGGGGTCCGGCTACGAGCAGTACTTC. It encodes CASSAGSGYEQYF.

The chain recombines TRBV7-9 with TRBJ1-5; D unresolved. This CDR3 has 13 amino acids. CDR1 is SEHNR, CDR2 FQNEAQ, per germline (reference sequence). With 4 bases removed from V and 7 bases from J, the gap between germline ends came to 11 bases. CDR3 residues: CASSSAGGQPQHF. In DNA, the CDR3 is TGTGCCAGCAGCTCAGCCGGAGGACAGCCCCAGCATTTT.

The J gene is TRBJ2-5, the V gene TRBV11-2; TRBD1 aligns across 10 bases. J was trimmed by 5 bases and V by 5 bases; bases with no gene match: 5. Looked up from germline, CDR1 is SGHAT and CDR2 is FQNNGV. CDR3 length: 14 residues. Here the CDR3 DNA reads TGTGCCAGCAGCCCAGCGGGACAGGGGGAGACCCAGTACTTC. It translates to CASSPAGQGETQYF.

CDR3 DNA sequence: TGTGCCATTGGTATCGGGTTAGATCAGCCCCAGCATTTT. This encodes CAIGIGLDQPQHF. J is TRBJ1-5 and V is TRBV10-3; D uncertain. V lost 9 bases, J lost 5 bases, and 14 bases lay in between. This CDR3 region has 13 residues. Germline-derived CDR1 and CDR2 are ENHRY and SYGVKD.

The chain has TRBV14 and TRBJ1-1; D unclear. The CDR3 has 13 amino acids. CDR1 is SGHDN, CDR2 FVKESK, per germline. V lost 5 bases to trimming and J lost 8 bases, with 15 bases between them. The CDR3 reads CASSVGRSAEAFF. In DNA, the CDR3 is TGTGCCAGCAGCGTAGGGAGAAGCGCCGAAGCTTTCTTT.

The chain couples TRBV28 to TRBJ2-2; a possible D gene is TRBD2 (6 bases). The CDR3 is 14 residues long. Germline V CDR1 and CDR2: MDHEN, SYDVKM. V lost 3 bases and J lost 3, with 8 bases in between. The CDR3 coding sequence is TGTGCCAGCAGTTTCGGGGGAGACACCGGGGAGCTGTTTTTT. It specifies CASSFGGDTGELFF. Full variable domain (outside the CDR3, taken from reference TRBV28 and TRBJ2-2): DVKVTQSSRYLVKRTGEKVFLECVQDMDHENMFWYRQDPGLGLRLIYFSYDVKMKEKGDIPEGYSVSREKKERFSLILESASTNQTSMYLCASSFGGDTGELFFGEGSRLTVL.

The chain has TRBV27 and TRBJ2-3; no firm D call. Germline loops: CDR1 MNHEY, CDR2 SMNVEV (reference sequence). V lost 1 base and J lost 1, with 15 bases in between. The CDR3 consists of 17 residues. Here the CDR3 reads CASSLYDKPPGTDTQYF. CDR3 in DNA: TGTGCCAGCAGTTTATACGATAAGCCTCCCGGCACAGATACGCAGTATTTT.

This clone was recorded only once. DNA for the CDR3: TGTGCCAGCAGCTTAGGTGGGGACAACTACAATGAGCAGTTCTTC. As protein: CASSLGGDNYNEQFF. The chain links TRBV11-1 to TRBJ2-1; maybe TRBD1 (6 bases). The ends were cut back, 1 base at V and 3 bases at J, with 10 bases in the middle. Germline CDR1 is SGHAT and CDR2 is FQDESV (reference sequence). This CDR3 is built from 15 residues. The whole variable domain, filled in from reference TRBV11-1 and TRBJ2-1, reads EAEVAQSPRYKITEKSQAVAFWCDPISGHATLYWYRQILGQGPELLVQFQDESVVDDSQLPKDRFSAERLKGVDSTLKIQPAELGDSAMYLCASSLGGDNYNEQFFGPGTRLTVL.

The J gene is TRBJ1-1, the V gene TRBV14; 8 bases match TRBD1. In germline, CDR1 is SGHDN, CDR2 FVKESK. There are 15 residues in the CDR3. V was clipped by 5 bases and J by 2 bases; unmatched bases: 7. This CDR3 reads CASSSWTGINTEAFF. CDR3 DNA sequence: TGTGCCAGCAGCTCCTGGACAGGGATCAACACTGAAGCTTTCTTT.

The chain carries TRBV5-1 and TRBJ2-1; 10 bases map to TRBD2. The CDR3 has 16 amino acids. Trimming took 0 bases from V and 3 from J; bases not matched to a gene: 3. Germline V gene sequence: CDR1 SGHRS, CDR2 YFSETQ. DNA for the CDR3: TGCGCCAGCAGCTTGGGATGGACTAGCGGCTACAATGAGCAGTTCTTC. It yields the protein CASSLGWTSGYNEQFF.

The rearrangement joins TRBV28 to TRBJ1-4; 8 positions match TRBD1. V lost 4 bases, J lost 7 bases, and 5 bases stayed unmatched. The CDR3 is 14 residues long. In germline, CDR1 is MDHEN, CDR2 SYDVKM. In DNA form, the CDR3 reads TGTGCCAGCAGTTGGACAGGGCGTAGTGAAAAACTGTTTTTT. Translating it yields CASSWTGRSEKLFF.

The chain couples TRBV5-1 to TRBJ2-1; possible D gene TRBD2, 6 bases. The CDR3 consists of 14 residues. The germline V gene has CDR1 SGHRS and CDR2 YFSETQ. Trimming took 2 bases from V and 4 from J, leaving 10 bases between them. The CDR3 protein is CASSFGGMYNEQFF. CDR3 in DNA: TGCGCCAGCAGCTTCGGGGGAATGTACAATGAGCAGTTCTTC.

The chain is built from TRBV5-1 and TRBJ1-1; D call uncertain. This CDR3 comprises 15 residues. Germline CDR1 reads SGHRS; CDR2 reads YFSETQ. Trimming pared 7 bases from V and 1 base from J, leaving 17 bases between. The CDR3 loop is CASVNGRMGNTEAFF. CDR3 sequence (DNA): TGCGCCAGCGTGAACGGGAGGATGGGGAACACTGAAGCTTTCTTT.

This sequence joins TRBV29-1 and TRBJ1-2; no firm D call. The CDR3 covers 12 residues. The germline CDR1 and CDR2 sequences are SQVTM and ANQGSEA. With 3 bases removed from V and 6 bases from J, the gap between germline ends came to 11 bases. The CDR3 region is CSVEPLGNGYTF. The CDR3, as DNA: TGCAGCGTTGAGCCACTAGGTAATGGCTACACCTTC.

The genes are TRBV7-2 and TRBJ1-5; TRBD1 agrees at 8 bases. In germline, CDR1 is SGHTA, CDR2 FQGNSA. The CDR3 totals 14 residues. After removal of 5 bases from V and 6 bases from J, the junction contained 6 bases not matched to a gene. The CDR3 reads CASSRGQGPQPQHF. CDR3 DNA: TGTGCCAGCAGCCGCGGACAGGGCCCTCAGCCCCAGCATTTT.

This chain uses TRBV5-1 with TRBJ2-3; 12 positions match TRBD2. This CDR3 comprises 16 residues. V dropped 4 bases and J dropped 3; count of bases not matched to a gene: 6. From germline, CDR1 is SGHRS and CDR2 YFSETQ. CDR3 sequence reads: CASSSGLAGTTDTQYF. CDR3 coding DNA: TGCGCCAGCAGCAGCGGACTAGCGGGGACAACAGATACGCAGTATTTT.

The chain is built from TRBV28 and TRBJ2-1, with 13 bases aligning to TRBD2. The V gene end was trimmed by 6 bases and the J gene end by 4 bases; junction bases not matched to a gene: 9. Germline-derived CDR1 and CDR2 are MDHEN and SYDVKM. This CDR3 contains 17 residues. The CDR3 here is CASRDRTSGSLYNEQFF. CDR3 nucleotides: TGTGCCAGCAGGGATCGGACTAGCGGGAGTCTATACAATGAGCAGTTCTTC.

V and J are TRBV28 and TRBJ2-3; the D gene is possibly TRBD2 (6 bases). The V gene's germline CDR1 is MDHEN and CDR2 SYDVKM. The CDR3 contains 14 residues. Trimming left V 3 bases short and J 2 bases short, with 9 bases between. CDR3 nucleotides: TGTGCCAGCAGTTTCCGGGACTCCACAGATACGCAGTATTTT. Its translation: CASSFRDSTDTQYF.

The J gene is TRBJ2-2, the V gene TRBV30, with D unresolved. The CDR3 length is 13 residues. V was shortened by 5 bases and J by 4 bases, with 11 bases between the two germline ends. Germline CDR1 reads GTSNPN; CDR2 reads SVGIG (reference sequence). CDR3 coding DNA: TGTGCCTGGGTGTCCCTATCCACCGGGGAGCTGTTTTTT. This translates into CAWVSLSTGELFF. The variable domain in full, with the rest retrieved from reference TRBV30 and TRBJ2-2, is SQTIHQWPATLVQPVGSPLSLECTVEGTSNPNLYWYRQAAGRGLQLLFYSVGIGQISSEVPQNLSASRPQDRQFILSSKKLLLSDSGFYLCAWVSLSTGELFFGEGSRLTVL.

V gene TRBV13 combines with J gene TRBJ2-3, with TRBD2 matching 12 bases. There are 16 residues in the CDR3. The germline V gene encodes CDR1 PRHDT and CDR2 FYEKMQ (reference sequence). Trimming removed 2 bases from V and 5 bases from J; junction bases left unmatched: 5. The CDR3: CASSLKLAGGQDTQYF. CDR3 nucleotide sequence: TGTGCCAGCAGCTTAAAGCTAGCGGGGGGGCAAGATACGCAGTATTTT. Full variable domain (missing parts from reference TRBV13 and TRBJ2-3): AAGVIQSPRHLIKEKRETATLKCYPIPRHDTVYWYQQGPGQDPQFLISFYEKMQSDKGSIPDRFSAQQFSDYHSELNMSSLELGDSALYFCASSLKLAGGQDTQYFGPGTRLTVL.

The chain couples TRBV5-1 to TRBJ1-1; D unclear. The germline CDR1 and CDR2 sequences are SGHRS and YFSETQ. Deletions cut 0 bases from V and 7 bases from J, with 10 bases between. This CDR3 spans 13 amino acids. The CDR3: CASSLADGNEAFF. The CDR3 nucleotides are TGCGCCAGCAGCTTGGCCGACGGGAATGAAGCTTTCTTT.

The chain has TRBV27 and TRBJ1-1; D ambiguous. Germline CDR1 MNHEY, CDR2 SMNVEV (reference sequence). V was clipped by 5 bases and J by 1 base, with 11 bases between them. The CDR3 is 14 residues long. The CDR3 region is CASSLVEPNTEAFF. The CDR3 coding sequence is TGTGCCAGCAGTCTCGTGGAGCCGAACACTGAAGCTTTCTTT.

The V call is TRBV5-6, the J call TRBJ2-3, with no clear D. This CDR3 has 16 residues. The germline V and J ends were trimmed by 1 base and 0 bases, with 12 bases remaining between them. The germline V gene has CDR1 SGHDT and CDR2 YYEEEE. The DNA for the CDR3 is TGTGCCAGCAGCTTGATGGAAGCAGGAAGCACAGATACGCAGTATTTT. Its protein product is CASSLMEAGSTDTQYF.

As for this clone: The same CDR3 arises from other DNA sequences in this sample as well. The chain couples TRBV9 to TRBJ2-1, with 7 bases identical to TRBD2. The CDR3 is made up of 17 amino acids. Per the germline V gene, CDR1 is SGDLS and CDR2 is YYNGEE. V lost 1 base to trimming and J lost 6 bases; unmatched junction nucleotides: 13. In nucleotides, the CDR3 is TGTGCCAGCAGCGTAACTTCACTGGCGGGAGTGCTCAATGAGCAGTTCTTC. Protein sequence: CASSVTSLAGVLNEQFF.